A single sample is the source of the 20 T cell receptor beta chains below, sequenced in a study of blood T cell repertoires in COVID-19. Assay used: immunoSEQ multiplex PCR; TCRdb lists only in-frame clones, some missing. In the table there are 220,000 or so clones, 90% of which are singletons. Sequencing input: PBMCs or T cells enriched from blood (not recorded which). The receptors come from a man aged 25-40 years who had been exposed to COVID-19.

This chain joins TRBV25-1 and TRBJ2-2; D not certain. Germline CDR1 reads MGHDK; CDR2 reads SYGVNS. The CDR3 is 14 amino acids. V lost 2 bases and J 1 base, leaving 5 bases between the germline ends. DNA of the CDR3: TGTGCCAGCAGTGAAGCGAGGAACACCGGGGAGCTGTTTTTT. As protein: CASSEARNTGELFF.

CDR3 coding DNA: TGTGCCAGTAGTGACCAGGGAAACTATGGCTACACCTTC. Its protein is CASSDQGNYGYTF. V gene TRBV19 combines with J gene TRBJ1-2; TRBD1 is a possible D gene (5 bases). There are 13 residues in the CDR3. Trimming pared 5 bases from V and 2 bases from J, leaving 9 bases between. Germline CDR1 is LNHDA and CDR2 is SQIVND (reference sequence). Based on the CDR3 plus reference TRBV19 and TRBJ1-2, the full variable domain is DGGITQSPKYLFRKEGQNVTLSCEQNLNHDAMYWYRQDPGQGLRLIYYSQIVNDFQKGDIAEGYSVSREKKESFPLTVTSAQKNPTAFYLCASSDQGNYGYTFGSGTRLTVV.

This chain links TRBV5-1 with TRBJ2-5; 10 nucleotides agree with TRBD2. The length of the CDR3 is 15 residues. Germline lookup yields CDR1 SGHRS and CDR2 YFSETQ. V shed 4 bases, J shed 5 bases, and the junction held 8 bases outside the gene matches. CDR3 coding DNA: TGCGCCAGCAGCCCCGTAGCGGGGGGCCCGGAGACCCAGTACTTC. This encodes CASSPVAGGPETQYF. The variable domain in full, with the rest retrieved from reference TRBV5-1 and TRBJ2-5, is KAGVTQTPRYLIKTRGQQVTLSCSPISGHRSVSWYQQTPGQGLQFLFEYFSETQRNKGNFPGRFSGRQFSNSRSEMNVSTLELGDSALYLCASSPVAGGPETQYFGPGTRLLVL.

The chain employs TRBV15 and TRBJ2-3; 7 bases fit TRBD2. CDR3 length: 20 amino acids. Trimming at V came to 0 bases and at J to 0 bases, leaving 15 bases not matched to a gene. Per the germline V gene, CDR1 is LNHNV and CDR2 is YYDKDF (reference sequence). The CDR3 DNA follows: TGTGCCACCAGCAGAGATTTTAGGGCTAGCGGCTTTTCTAGCACAGATACGCAGTATTTT. It yields the protein CATSRDFRASGFSSTDTQYF.

This chain connects TRBV18 to TRBJ2-3; D perhaps matches TRBD2 (6 bases). V lost 2 bases and J 5 bases, leaving 11 bases between the germline ends. The germline CDR1 and CDR2 sequences are KGHSH and LQKENI. This CDR3 comprises 14 residues. The CDR3 sequence is CASSPSQAGDTQYF. The CDR3 bases are TGTGCCAGCTCACCATCCCAAGCGGGAGATACGCAGTATTTT.

This clone was picked up one time. The rearrangement links TRBV2 to TRBJ2-5; 7 nucleotides line up with TRBD1. This CDR3 region has 15 residues. Losses at the gene ends were 7 bases for V and 2 bases for J; bases not matched to a gene: 10. CDR1 and CDR2 from the germline V gene are SNHLY and FYNNEI. In DNA, the CDR3 is TGTGCCAGCATCCGGGACAGCAACTTACAAGAGACCCAGTACTTC. Translation gives CASIRDSNLQETQYF.

The chain links TRBV6-6 to TRBJ2-6; 7 bases line up with TRBD1. The trim removed 5 bases at V and 0 bases at J, leaving 7 bases unmatched. This CDR3 spans 17 amino acids. Germline values: CDR1 MNHNY, CDR2 SVGAGI (reference sequence). The CDR3 DNA sequence: TGTGCCAGCAGTCATCCCGGGACAGTCTCTGGGGCCAACGTCCTGACTTTC. Translation: CASSHPGTVSGANVLTF.

The V call is TRBV4-1, the J call TRBJ1-2, with 7 positions matching TRBD1. Germline CDR1 is MGHRA and CDR2 is YSYEKL. V lost 3 bases and J lost 11; bases outside the gene matches: 6. This CDR3 region has 12 residues. CDR3 sequence: CASSHTGQEYTF. In nucleotides, the CDR3 is TGCGCCAGCAGCCACACCGGACAGGAGTACACCTTC.

This clone was detected a few times. The V and J genes are TRBV19 and TRBJ1-3; D is ambiguous. V dropped 9 bases and J dropped 0 bases, with 18 bases sitting between them. This CDR3 has 16 amino acids. Germline CDR1 reads LNHDA; CDR2 reads SQIVND (reference sequence). The CDR3 protein is CASRNRSDFSGNTIYF. CDR3 DNA sequence: TGTGCCAGCCGGAACCGGTCCGACTTCTCTGGAAACACCATATATTTT.

In this sample, this clone turned up once. The chain links TRBV9 to TRBJ1-4, with D perhaps matching TRBD1 (5 bases). Germline V gives CDR1 SGDLS, CDR2 YYNGEE. The CDR3 spans 15 residues. Trimming stripped 0 bases from V and 8 bases from J, with 14 bases between. CDR3 sequence: CASSVGGREEEKLFF. CDR3 bases: TGTGCCAGCAGCGTAGGGGGCAGGGAGGAAGAAAAACTGTTTTTT.

This chain connects TRBV27 to TRBJ2-4; D may be TRBD1 (6 bases). CDR1 and CDR2 (germline): MNHEY, SMNVEV (reference sequence). The CDR3 consists of 14 residues. The V end lost 5 bases, the J end lost 5 bases, and 13 bases lay between the germline ends. This chain's CDR3 is CASSPQGPQNIQYF. CDR3 DNA sequence: TGTGCCAGCAGTCCACAGGGACCCCAAAACATTCAGTACTTC.

The chain has TRBV5-1 and TRBJ1-5; maybe TRBD1 (5 bases). Trimming shortened V by 0 bases and J by 6 bases, and 13 bases separated the two germline ends. The CDR3 has 15 residues. Germline V gene lookup returns CDR1 SGHRS and CDR2 YFSETQ. CDR3 amino acids: CASSLEGSGGQPQHF. For the CDR3, the DNA is TGCGCCAGCAGCTTGGAGGGGTCCGGGGGTCAGCCCCAGCATTTT.

The gene calls are TRBV7-9 and TRBJ2-7, with no clear D. Looked up from germline, CDR1 is SEHNR and CDR2 is FQNEAQ (reference sequence). Deletions cut 5 bases from V and 7 bases from J, with 15 bases between. The length of the CDR3 is 13 residues. The CDR3 DNA reads TGTGCCAGCAGCCGAGACACGGCTCCTGAGCAGTACTTC. Amino acid sequence: CASSRDTAPEQYF.

The CDR3 DNA is TGTGCCAGCAGCCAAGGTTCGGGCGGGGAGAACAATGAGCAGTTCTTC. It encodes CASSQGSGGENNEQFF. V usage is TRBV14 and J usage is TRBJ2-1; D possibly corresponds to TRBD2 (6 bases). The CDR3 runs to 16 residues. The V gene's germline CDR1 is SGHDN and CDR2 FVKESK. With 1 base removed from V and 5 bases from J, the gap between germline ends came to 15 bases.

J is TRBJ1-5 and V is TRBV6-5; TRBD1 aligns across 7 bases. The germline CDR1 and CDR2 sequences are MNHEY and SVGAGI. Trimming took 6 bases from V and 2 from J; bases not matched to a gene: 4. The CDR3 totals 14 residues. The CDR3 DNA sequence: TGTGCCAGCAGCACAGGGGTTGGCAATCAGCCCCAGCATTTT. Translation gives CASSTGVGNQPQHF.

Here the CDR3 DNA reads TGTGCCAGCAGCTTAGGGGGCCGTTGCGATGAGCAGTTCTTC. This sequence encodes CASSLGGRCDEQFF. This chain links TRBV11-3 with TRBJ2-1, with a possible D match to TRBD1 (5 bases). V shed 1 base and J shed 8 bases, with 12 bases lying between them. Per the germline V gene, CDR1 is SGHNT and CDR2 is YENEEA. This CDR3 spans 14 amino acids.

This clone has just a few counts. V is TRBV5-1 and J is TRBJ2-7; 12 nucleotides match TRBD1. Germline CDR1 is SGHRS and CDR2 is YFSETQ. There are 17 residues in the CDR3. V was pared by 4 bases and J by 0 bases, with 8 bases of the junction left unmatched. The CDR3 sequence is CASSRGTGGPSSYEQYF. The CDR3, as DNA: TGCGCCAGCAGCCGAGGGACAGGGGGCCCGAGCTCCTACGAGCAGTACTTC.

The CDR3 DNA reads as TGTGCCAGCAGCTCTCGACAGCTCTCTGGAAACACCATATATTTT. Its protein is CASSSRQLSGNTIYF. This rearrangement joins TRBV7-9 to TRBJ1-3; the D gene is possibly TRBD1 (5 bases). The CDR3 sequence is 15 residues long. Germline V gives CDR1 SEHNR, CDR2 FQNEAQ (reference sequence). Trimming stripped 4 bases from V and 0 bases from J, with 10 bases between.

The chain carries TRBV27 and TRBJ1-1; D ambiguous. CDR3 length: 18 residues. Trimming removed 2 bases from V and 0 bases from J, with 19 bases in between. Germline values: CDR1 MNHEY, CDR2 SMNVEV (reference sequence). The CDR3 sequence: CASSLRGDGGLMNTEAFF. CDR3 DNA sequence: TGTGCCAGCAGTTTACGGGGTGACGGTGGGCTGATGAACACTGAAGCTTTCTTT.

The V call is TRBV29-1, the J call TRBJ2-2; 10 bases match TRBD1. Trimming removed 6 bases from V and 7 bases from J; junction bases left unmatched: 8. CDR1 SQVTM and CDR2 ANQGSEA come from the germline V gene. The CDR3 runs to 14 residues. The DNA of the CDR3 is TGCAGCGTCGCGAGGACAGGGGGAATCGGGGAGCTGTTTTTT. Its translation is CSVARTGGIGELFF.